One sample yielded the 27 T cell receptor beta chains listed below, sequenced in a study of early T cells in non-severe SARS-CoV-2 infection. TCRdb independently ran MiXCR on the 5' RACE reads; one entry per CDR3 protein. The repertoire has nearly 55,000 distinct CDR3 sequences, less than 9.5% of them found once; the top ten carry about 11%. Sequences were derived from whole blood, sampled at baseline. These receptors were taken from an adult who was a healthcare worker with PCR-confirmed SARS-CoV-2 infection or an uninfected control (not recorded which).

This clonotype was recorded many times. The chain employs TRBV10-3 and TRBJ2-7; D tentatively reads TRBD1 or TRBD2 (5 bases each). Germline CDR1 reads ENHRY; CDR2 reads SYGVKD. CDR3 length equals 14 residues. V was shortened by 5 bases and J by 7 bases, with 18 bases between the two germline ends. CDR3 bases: TGTGCCATCAGTACCCGAGGGACGGTCGCGGAGCAGTACTTC. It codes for CAISTRGTVAEQYF.

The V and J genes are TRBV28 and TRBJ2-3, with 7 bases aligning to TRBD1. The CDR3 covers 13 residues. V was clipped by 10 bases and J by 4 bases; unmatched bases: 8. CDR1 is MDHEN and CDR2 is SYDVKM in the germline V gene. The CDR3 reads CATTGDFADTQYF. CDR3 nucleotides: TGTGCCACCACAGGGGATTTCGCAGATACGCAGTATTTT.

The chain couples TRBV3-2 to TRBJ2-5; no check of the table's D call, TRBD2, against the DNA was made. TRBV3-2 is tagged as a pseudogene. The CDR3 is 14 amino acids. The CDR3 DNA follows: TGTGCCAGCAGCCCCAGGGACTTACAAGAGACCCAGTACTTC. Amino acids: CASSPRDLQETQYF.

The DNA for the CDR3 is TGTGCCAGCAGCGCCATTCCTACCGGGGAGCTGTTTTTT. Translating it yields CASSAIPTGELFF. The V call is TRBV7-3, the J call TRBJ2-2; D not certain. Trimming stripped 5 bases from V and 5 bases from J, with 9 bases between. Germline CDR1 SGHTA, CDR2 FQGTGA. This CDR3 has 13 residues.

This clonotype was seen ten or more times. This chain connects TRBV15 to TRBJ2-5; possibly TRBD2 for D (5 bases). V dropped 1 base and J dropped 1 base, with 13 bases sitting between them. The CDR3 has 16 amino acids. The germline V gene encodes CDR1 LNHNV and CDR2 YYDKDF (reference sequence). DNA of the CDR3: TGTGCCACCAGCAGAGCCGGGTGGGCGGGCCAAGAGACCCAGTACTTC. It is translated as CATSRAGWAGQETQYF.

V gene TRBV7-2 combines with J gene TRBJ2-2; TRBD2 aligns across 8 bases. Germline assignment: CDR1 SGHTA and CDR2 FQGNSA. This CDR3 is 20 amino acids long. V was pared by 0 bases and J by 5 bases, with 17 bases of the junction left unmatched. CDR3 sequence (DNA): TGTGCCAGCAGCTTAGCGGACCGAACGCTAGCGGGCCTTACTACCGGGGAGCTGTTTTTT. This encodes CASSLADRTLAGLTTGELFF.

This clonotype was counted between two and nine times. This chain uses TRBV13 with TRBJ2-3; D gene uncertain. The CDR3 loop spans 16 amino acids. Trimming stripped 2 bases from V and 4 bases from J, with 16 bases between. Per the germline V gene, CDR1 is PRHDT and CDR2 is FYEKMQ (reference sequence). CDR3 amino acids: CASSLSPAQQSDTQYF. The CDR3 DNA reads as TGTGCCAGCAGCTTAAGTCCAGCCCAACAATCAGATACGCAGTATTTT.

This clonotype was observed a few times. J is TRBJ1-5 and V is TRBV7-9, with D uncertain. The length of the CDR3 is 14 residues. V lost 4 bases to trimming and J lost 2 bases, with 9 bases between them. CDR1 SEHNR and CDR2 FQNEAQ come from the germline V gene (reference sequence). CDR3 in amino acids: CASSSVVGNQPQHF. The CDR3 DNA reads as TGTGCCAGCAGCTCAGTCGTGGGCAATCAGCCCCAGCATTTT.

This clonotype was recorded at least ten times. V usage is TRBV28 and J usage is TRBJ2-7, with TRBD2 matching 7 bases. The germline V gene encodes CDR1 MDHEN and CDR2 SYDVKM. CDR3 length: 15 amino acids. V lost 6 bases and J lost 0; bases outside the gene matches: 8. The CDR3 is CASSTPSGNSYEQYF. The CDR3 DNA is TGTGCCAGCAGCACTCCTAGCGGAAACTCCTACGAGCAGTACTTC. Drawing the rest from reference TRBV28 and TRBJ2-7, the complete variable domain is DVKVTQSSRYLVKRTGEKVFLECVQDMDHENMFWYRQDPGLGLRLIYFSYDVKMKEKGDIPEGYSVSREKKERFSLILESASTNQTSMYLCASSTPSGNSYEQYFGPGTRLTVT.

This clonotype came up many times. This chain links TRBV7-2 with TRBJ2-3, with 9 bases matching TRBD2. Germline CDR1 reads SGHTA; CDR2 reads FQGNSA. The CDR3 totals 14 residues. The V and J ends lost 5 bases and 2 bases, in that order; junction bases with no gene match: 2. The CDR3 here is CASSPGLATDTQYF. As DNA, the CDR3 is TGTGCCAGCAGCCCGGGACTAGCCACAGATACGCAGTATTTT.

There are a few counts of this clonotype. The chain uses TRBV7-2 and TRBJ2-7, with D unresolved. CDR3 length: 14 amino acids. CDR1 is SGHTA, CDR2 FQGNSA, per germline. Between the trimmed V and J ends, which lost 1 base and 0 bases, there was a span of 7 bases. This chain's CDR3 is CASSLEGSSYEQYF. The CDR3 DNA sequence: TGTGCCAGCAGCTTAGAGGGTAGCTCCTACGAGCAGTACTTC.

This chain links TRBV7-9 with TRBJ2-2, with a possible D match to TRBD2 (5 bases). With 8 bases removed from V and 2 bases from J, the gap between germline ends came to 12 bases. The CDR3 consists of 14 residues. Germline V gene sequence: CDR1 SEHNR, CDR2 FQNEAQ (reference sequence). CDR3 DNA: TGTGCCAGCCAAGAGGACTCAAACACCGGGGAGCTGTTTTTT. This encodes CASQEDSNTGELFF.

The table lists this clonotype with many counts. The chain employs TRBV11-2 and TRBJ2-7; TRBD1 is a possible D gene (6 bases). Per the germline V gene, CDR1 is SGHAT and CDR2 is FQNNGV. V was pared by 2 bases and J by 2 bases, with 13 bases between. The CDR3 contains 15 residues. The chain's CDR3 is CASSLYRDTTYEQYF. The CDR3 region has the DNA TGTGCCAGCAGCTTATATCGGGACACCACCTACGAGCAGTACTTC.

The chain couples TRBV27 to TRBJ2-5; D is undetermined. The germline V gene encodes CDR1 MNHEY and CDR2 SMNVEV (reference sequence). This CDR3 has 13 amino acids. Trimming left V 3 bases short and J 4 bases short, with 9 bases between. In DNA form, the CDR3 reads TGTGCCAGCAGTTTGGCTCGCGGAGAGACCCAGTACTTC. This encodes CASSLARGETQYF.

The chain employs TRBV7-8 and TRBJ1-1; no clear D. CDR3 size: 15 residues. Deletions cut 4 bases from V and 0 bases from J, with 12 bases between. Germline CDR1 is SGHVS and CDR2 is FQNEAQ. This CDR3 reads CASSSSGFVNTEAFF. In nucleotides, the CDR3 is TGTGCCAGCAGCTCATCGGGATTCGTGAACACTGAAGCTTTCTTT.

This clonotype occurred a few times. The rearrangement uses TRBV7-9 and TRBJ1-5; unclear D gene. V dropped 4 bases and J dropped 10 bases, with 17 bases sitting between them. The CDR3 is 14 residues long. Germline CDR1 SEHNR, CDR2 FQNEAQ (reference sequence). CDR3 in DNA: TGTGCCAGCAGCTCCGGACCTGGAGTTGAACCCCAGCATTTT. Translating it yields CASSSGPGVEPQHF.

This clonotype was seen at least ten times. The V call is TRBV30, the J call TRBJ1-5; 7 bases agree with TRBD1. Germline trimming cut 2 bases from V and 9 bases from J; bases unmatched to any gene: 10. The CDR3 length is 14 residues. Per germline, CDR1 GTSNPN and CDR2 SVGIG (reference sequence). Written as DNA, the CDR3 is TGTGCCTGGAGTAGTCTGACAGGGAAGGCGCCCCAGCATTTT. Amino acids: CAWSSLTGKAPQHF.

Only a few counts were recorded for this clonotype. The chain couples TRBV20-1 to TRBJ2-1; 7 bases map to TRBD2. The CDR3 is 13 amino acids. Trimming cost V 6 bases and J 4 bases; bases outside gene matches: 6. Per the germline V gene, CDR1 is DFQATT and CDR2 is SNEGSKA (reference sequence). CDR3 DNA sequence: TGCAGTGCCATTAGCGGGCAATACAATGAGCAGTTCTTC. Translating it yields CSAISGQYNEQFF.

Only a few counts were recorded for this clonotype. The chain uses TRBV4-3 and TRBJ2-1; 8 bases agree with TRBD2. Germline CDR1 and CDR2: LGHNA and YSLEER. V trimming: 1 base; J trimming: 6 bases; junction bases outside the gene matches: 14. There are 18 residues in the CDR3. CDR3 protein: CASSQAYEASGLSNEQFF. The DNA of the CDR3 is TGCGCCAGCAGCCAAGCATATGAGGCTAGCGGGCTAAGCAATGAGCAGTTCTTC.

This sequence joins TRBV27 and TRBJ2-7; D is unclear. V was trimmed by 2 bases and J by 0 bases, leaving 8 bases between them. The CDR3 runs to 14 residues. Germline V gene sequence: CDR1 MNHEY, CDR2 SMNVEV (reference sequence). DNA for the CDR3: TGTGCCAGCAGTTTAGGGCACTTCTCCTACGAGCAGTACTTC. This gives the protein CASSLGHFSYEQYF.

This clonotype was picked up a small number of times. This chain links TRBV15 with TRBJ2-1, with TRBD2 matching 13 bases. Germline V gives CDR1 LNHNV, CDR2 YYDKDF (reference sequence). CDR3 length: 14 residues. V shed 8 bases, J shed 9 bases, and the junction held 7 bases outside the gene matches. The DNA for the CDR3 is TGTGCCACCCAGACTAGCGGGAGGTCCGGTGAGCAGTTCTTC. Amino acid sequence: CATQTSGRSGEQFF. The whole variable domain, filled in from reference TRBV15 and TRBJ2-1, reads DAMVIQNPRYQVTQFGKPVTLSCSQTLNHNVMYWYQQKSSQAPKLLFHYYDKDFNNEADTPDNFQSRRPNTSFCFLDIRSPGLGDTAMYLCATQTSGRSGEQFFGPGTRLTVL.

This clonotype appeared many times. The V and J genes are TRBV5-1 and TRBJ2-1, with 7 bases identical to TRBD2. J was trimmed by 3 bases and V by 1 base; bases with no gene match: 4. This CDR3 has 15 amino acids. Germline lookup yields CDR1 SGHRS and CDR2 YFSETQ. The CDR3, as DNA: TGCGCCAGCAGCTTGCAAGGCGGGAGCTACAATGAGCAGTTCTTC. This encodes CASSLQGGSYNEQFF.

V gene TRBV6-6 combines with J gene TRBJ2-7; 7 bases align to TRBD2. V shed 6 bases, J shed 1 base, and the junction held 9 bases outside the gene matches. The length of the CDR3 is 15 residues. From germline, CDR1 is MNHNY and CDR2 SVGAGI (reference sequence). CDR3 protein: CASSLQTSASYEQYF. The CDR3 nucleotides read TGTGCCAGCAGCCTTCAAACTAGCGCGTCCTACGAGCAGTACTTC.

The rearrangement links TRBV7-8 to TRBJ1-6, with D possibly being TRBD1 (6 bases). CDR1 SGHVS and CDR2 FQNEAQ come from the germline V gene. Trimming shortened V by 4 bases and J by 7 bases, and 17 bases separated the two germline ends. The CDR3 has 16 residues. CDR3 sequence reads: CASSSGQRIQNSPLHF. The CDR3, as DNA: TGTGCCAGCAGCTCGGGACAAAGGATCCAGAATTCACCCCTCCACTTT.

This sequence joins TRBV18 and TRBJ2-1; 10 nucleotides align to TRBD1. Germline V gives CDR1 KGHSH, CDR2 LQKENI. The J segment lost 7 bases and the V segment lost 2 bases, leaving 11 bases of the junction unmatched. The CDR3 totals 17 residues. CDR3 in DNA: TGTGCCAGCTCACCAGAGACAGGGGGCGGCATTTTAAATGAGCAGTTCTTC. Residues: CASSPETGGGILNEQFF.

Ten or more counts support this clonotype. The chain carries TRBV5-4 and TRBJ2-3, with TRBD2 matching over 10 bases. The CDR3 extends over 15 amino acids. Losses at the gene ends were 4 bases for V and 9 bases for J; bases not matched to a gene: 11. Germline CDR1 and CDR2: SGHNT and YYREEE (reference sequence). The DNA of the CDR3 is TGTGCCAGCAGCCTGGATCCCGGGACTAGCGAAACGCAGTATTTT. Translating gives CASSLDPGTSETQYF.

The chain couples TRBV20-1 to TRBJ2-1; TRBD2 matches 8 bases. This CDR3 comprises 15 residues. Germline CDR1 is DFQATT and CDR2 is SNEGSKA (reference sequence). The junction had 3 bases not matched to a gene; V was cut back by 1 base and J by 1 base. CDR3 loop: CSARVAGNSYNEQFF. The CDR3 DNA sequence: TGCAGTGCTAGAGTAGCGGGGAATTCCTACAATGAGCAGTTCTTC.